This T cell receptor beta chain originates from a study of control samples from healthy donors and cancer patients. V dropped 2 bases and J dropped 0 bases, with 14 bases sitting between them. CDR3 size: 17 residues. Libraries were prepared by immunoSEQ multiplex PCR; TCRdb keeps only in-frame clonotypes and omits some of them. The sample carries about 28,000 clones, 91% recorded once. Sequenced input: PBMCs. The TCR originated in a man between 50 and 59 years old with lung cancer. The chain joins TRBV23-1 to TRBJ2-4; weak D call: TRBD2 (6 bases). TRBV23-1 is reported as an ORF; its role is uncertain. The CDR3 DNA reads TGCGCCAGCAGTCAAGATGAGCGGGTCATAGCCAAAAACATTCAGTACTTC. This encodes CASSQDERVIAKNIQYF.